A selection of T cell receptor beta chains follows, all from one sample in a study of T cell changes during pregnancy in multiple sclerosis. This table comes from immunoSEQ multiplex PCR, and its TCRdb copy is limited to in-frame clones, with some not included. The sample carries roughly 40,000 clones, 84% recorded once. The specimen was CD4+ T cells from peripheral blood mononuclear cells, collected before pregnancy. These receptors were taken from a female donor with multiple sclerosis, enrolled in a pregnancy study. CDR3s include the opening cysteine and the closing phenylalanine or tryptophan. The D gene is left open where the match is weak. Size tells how often a clone was seen (once, few, many) or the class of an expanded clone, and some rows leave it out.

d_gene,j_gene,v_gene,abundance,CDR3aa,CDR3nt
TRBD1,TRBJ1-5,TRBV2,-,CASADRDSNQPQHF,TGTGCCAGCGCGGACAGGGATAGCAATCAGCCCCAGCATTTT
TRBD2,TRBJ2-3,TRBV6-1,-,CASSEAIAGVITDTQYF,TGTGCCAGCAGTGAAGCGATAGCGGGGGTTATCACAGATACGCAGTATTTT
-,TRBJ1-1,TRBV30,-,CAWSRGAETEAFF,TGTGCCTGGAGTCGGGGGGCCGAGACTGAAGCTTTCTTT
-,TRBJ1-1,TRBV6-5,few,CASSYSRVSDTEAFF,TGTGCCAGCAGTTACTCGAGAGTTTCGGACACTGAAGCTTTCTTT
-,TRBJ2-5,TRBV7-2,-,CASSLDDGGSGETQYF,TGTGCCAGCAGCTTAGATGATGGGGGGTCGGGAGAGACCCAGTACTTC
TRBD1,TRBJ1-5,TRBV5-1,-,CASSLAGQGNQPQHF,TGCGCCAGCAGCTTGGCGGGACAGGGTAATCAGCCCCAGCATTTT
-,TRBJ2-2,TRBV2,-,CASNSPRRAGELFF,TGTGCCAGCAACTCTCCGCGCCGGGCCGGGGAGCTGTTTTTT
-,TRBJ2-7,TRBV5-5,few,CASRRRDISYEQYF,TGTGCCAGCAGACGCCGGGACATTTCCTACGAGCAGTACTTC
TRBD2,TRBJ2-1,TRBV9,-,CASSLLAGGVYNEQFF,TGTGCCAGCAGCCTCCTAGCGGGGGGGGTCTACAATGAGCAGTTCTTC
-,TRBJ2-7,TRBV5-1,once,CASSFGDSQREQYF,TGCGCCAGCAGCTTCGGGGACTCTCAGAGGGAGCAGTACTTC
TRBD1,TRBJ1-1,TRBV5-1,-,CASTTGTASVRAFF,TGCGCCAGCACTACCGGGACAGCCTCTGTAAGAGCTTTCTTT
-,TRBJ1-2,TRBV14,many,CASSPGHKTNYGYTF,TGTGCCAGCAGCCCGGGACACAAGACTAACTATGGCTACACCTTC
TRBD1,TRBJ1-2,TRBV10-3,-,CAISDGTGVNYGYTF,TGTGCCATCAGTGATGGGACAGGAGTTAACTATGGCTACACCTTC
-,TRBJ2-7,TRBV10-3,-,CATYDFTRSFGEQYF,TGTGCCACCTACGACTTTACTAGGTCATTCGGCGAGCAGTACTTC
-,TRBJ1-6,TRBV10-1,-,CASSPQRSRSYNSPLHF,TGCGCCAGCAGTCCCCAACGTTCGCGCTCCTATAATTCACCCCTCCACTTT
TRBD2,TRBJ2-1,TRBV5-4,-,CASSLSAGGPSNEQFF,TGTGCCAGCAGCTTGTCGGCGGGGGGGCCCAGCAATGAGCAGTTCTTC
-,TRBJ2-7,TRBV14,-,CASSQDAGEQYF,TGTGCCAGCAGCCAAGATGCCGGCGAGCAGTACTTC
-,TRBJ2-1,TRBV19,once,CASRGGTMYNEQFF,TGTGCCAGTAGAGGGGGAACGATGTACAATGAGCAGTTCTTC
TRBD1,TRBJ2-1,TRBV18,-,CASSPKKSWTGRIEQFF,TGTGCCAGCTCACCAAAGAAGTCCTGGACAGGGCGTATTGAGCAGTTCTTC
-,TRBJ1-4,TRBV19,-,CASSMKGDEKLFF,TGTGCCAGTAGTATGAAAGGAGATGAAAAACTGTTTTTT
TRBD1,TRBJ2-5,TRBV27,-,CASSRRQGIQETQYF,TGTGCCAGCAGTCGCAGACAGGGGATCCAAGAGACCCAGTACTTC
TRBD1,TRBJ2-7,TRBV5-1,-,CASSYGAGGDEQYF,TGCGCCAGCAGCTACGGGGCAGGGGGAGACGAGCAGTACTTC
-,TRBJ1-5,TRBV19,-,CASSITGSNQPQHF,TGTGCCAGTAGTATCACAGGGAGCAATCAGCCCCAGCATTTT
TRBD1,TRBJ1-1,TRBV6-1,-,CASSETGGHEAFF,TGTGCCAGCAGTGAGACAGGGGGGCATGAAGCTTTCTTT
TRBD2,TRBJ2-3,TRBV7-6,-,CASSPPRGEDTQYF,TGTGCCAGCAGCCCTCCTCGGGGGGAAGATACGCAGTATTTT
-,TRBJ1-2,TRBV6-6,-,CASRGLGLYGYTF,TGTGCCAGCAGGGGGCTGGGCCTCTATGGCTACACCTTC
-,TRBJ2-7,TRBV7-7,-,CASSPIDRPYEQYF,TGTGCCAGCAGCCCTATCGACAGGCCCTACGAGCAGTACTTC
TRBD1,TRBJ1-2,TRBV6-5,-,CASRFGTGVGYTF,TGTGCCAGCAGATTTGGGACAGGGGTTGGCTACACCTTC
-,TRBJ1-1,TRBV7-9,-,CASSLVSTEAFF,TGTGCCAGCAGCTTAGTCTCCACTGAAGCTTTCTTT
-,TRBJ1-3,TRBV2,-,CASKYSLSGNTIYF,TGTGCCAGCAAATACAGCCTCTCTGGAAACACCATATATTTT
-,TRBJ1-5,TRBV7-9,medium-sized,CASSLGGGGAISNQPQHF,TGTGCCAGCAGCTTAGGAGGCGGGGGCGCGATTAGCAATCAGCCCCAGCATTTT
-,TRBJ2-3,TRBV4-2,-,CASSQDTNTDTQYF,TGTGCCAGCAGCCAAGACACTAACACAGATACGCAGTATTTT
-,TRBJ1-1,TRBV10-1,few,CASSRNLGGAFF,TGCGCCAGCAGTCGAAATTTAGGGGGAGCTTTCTTT
-,TRBJ2-1,TRBV25-1,-,CASSKEGSYYNEQFF,TGTGCCAGCAGTAAGGAGGGATCCTACTACAATGAGCAGTTCTTC